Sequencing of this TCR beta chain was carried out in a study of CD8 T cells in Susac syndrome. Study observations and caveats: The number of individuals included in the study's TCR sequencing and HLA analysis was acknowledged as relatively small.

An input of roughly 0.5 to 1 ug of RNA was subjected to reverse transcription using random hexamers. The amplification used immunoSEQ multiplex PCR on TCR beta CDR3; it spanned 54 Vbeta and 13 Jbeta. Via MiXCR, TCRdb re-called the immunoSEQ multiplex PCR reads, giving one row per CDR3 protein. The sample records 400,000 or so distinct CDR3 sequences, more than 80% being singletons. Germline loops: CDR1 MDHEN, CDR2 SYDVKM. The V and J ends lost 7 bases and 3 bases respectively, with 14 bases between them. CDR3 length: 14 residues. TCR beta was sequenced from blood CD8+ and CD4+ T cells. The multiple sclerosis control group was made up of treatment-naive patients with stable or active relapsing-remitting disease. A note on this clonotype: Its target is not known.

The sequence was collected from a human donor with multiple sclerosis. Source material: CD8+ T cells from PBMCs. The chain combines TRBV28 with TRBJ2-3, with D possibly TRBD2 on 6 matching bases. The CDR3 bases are TGTGCCAGCACCTTGGGGGGATATACAGATACGCAGTATTTT. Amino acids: CASTLGGYTDTQYF.